The rows below give T cell receptor beta chains drawn from one sample of a study of beta chain features in type 1 diabetes. Produced via immunoSEQ multiplex PCR; TCRdb's table is partial and in-frame only. The sample has about 140,000 clones; less than 9% are singletons. The source material was central memory CD4+ T cells from blood. Receptors originate from a woman younger than 45 in good health. Each CDR3 is given with its conserved first and last residue. The D gene is left open where the match is weak. Clone size is shown for a subset of rows, as once, few, many or a class of expanded clone.

cdr3_nt cdr3_aa d_call j_call v_call clone_size
TGCAGCGCCCGGGGGGCAACTAATGAAAAACTGTTTTTT CSARGATNEKLFF - TRBJ1-4 TRBV29-1 -
TGTGCCAGTAGTTCGCGGACATCGAACACCGGGGAGCTGTTTTTT CASSSRTSNTGELFF - TRBJ2-2 TRBV19 many
TGTGCCAGCAGTTCGCAAAATGGGCTAGCGAGCAACAATGAGCAGTTCTTC CASSSQNGLASNNEQFF - TRBJ2-1 TRBV28 many
TGTGCCAGCATTACGGGAGGGGAGACCCAGTACTTC CASITGGETQYF TRBD2 TRBJ2-5 TRBV2 few
TGTGCCTGGAGTAAGGCCAACGGGGGGACTGAAGCTTTCTTT CAWSKANGGTEAFF - TRBJ1-1 TRBV30 many
TGTGCCGGTAGCGGGAGGGCCGGCAAAAACATTCAGTACTTC CAGSGRAGKNIQYF TRBD2 TRBJ2-4 TRBV30 once
TGCGCCAGCAGCCAAAACTACCAGATAGCGGGGGTAGCCAAAAACATTCAGTACTTC CASSQNYQIAGVAKNIQYF TRBD2 TRBJ2-4 TRBV4-3 few
TGTGCCAGCGGGAAGCTAGCGGGAGGACCAGATACGCAGTATTTT CASGKLAGGPDTQYF TRBD2 TRBJ2-3 TRBV7-2 -
TGTGCCAGCAGTTTACAGGGGAAGGGAGGCTACACCTTC CASSLQGKGGYTF - TRBJ1-2 TRBV27 many
TGTGCCATCAGTGATTGGGACAGTAGCTTCTATGGCTACACCTTC CAISDWDSSFYGYTF TRBD1 TRBJ1-2 TRBV10-3 -
TGTGCCAGCAGTTACTCGATGGCGGGAGGTTCTCAGACCCAGTACTTC CASSYSMAGGSQTQYF TRBD2 TRBJ2-5 TRBV6-5 few
TGTGCCAGCAGCCAAGTAGAGACTTCCGGAAACACCATATATTTT CASSQVETSGNTIYF - TRBJ1-3 TRBV4-2 few
TGTGCCTGGAGTCCGGACAGGGGGCTGAACACTGAAGCTTTCTTT CAWSPDRGLNTEAFF TRBD1 TRBJ1-1 TRBV30 -
TGTGCCAGTAGACCTATAGCGGGAGTGACGGGTGAGCAGTTCTTC CASRPIAGVTGEQFF TRBD2 TRBJ2-1 TRBV19 -
TGCGCCAGCAGCTTGCGCCCGGGAGTGGCCGGGGAGCTGTTTTTT CASSLRPGVAGELFF - TRBJ2-2 TRBV5-1 -
TGCGCCAGCAGCCTCGGGGTACCTTCCTACTCCTACAATGAGCAGTTCTTC CASSLGVPSYSYNEQFF - TRBJ2-1 TRBV4-3 few
TGCGCCAGCACACTGACAGGGGGATATGGCTACACCTTC CASTLTGGYGYTF TRBD1 TRBJ1-2 TRBV5-1 few
TGTGCCAGCAGCGGACCAGGCGATCCGGTTAAAGATACGCAGTATTTT CASSGPGDPVKDTQYF - TRBJ2-3 TRBV9 -
TGTGCCAGCAGTGAAGCGGGAGTAGGAACGCAGTATTTT CASSEAGVGTQYF TRBD2 TRBJ2-3 TRBV6-4 -
TGTGCCACCAGCAGAGAGCTTAGCCCCTACGAGCAGTACTTC CATSRELSPYEQYF - TRBJ2-7 TRBV15 -
TGTGCCAGCAGCTTAACAGGGGATAGCAATCAGCCCCAGCATTTT CASSLTGDSNQPQHF TRBD1 TRBJ1-5 TRBV7-8 -
TGTGCCAGCAGTTTTCAAAACACCGGGGAGCTGTTTTTT CASSFQNTGELFF - TRBJ2-2 TRBV5-6 -
TGTGCCAGTAGTATGCGGGGGGCGGTCACTGAAGCTTTCTTT CASSMRGAVTEAFF - TRBJ1-1 TRBV19 few
TGTGCCAGCCGAACATCCGGGACTCGGTACTCCTACGAGCAGTACTTC CASRTSGTRYSYEQYF - TRBJ2-7 TRBV27 -
TGTGCCAGCAGTTATTCCAGGGTGAACACTGAAGCTTTCTTT CASSYSRVNTEAFF - TRBJ1-1 TRBV6-5 few
TGTGCCAGCAGCGTAGCCCCACTTAGCGGGAGTGGGTACAATGAGCAGTTCTTC CASSVAPLSGSGYNEQFF TRBD2 TRBJ2-1 TRBV9 few
TGCGCCAGCAGTCACCCAGGACTCTTGGGAAACACCATATATTTT CASSHPGLLGNTIYF - TRBJ1-3 TRBV23-1 many
TGTGCCAGCAGCTACTCGGAGACCCAGTACTTC CASSYSETQYF - TRBJ2-5 TRBV5-4 many
TGTGCCAGTAGTACCAACCGAGATGAGCAGTTCTTC CASSTNRDEQFF - TRBJ2-1 TRBV19 many
TGTGCCAGCACCATACTAGCGGGAGGGGATGAGCAGTTCTTC CASTILAGGDEQFF TRBD2 TRBJ2-1 TRBV7-2 -
TGTGCCAGCTCAACGTACAGGGAAGAGACCCAGTACTTC CASSTYREETQYF - TRBJ2-5 TRBV18 many
TGTGCCAGCACCTCTGGGAGGGTCAAAGGCTACACCTTC CASTSGRVKGYTF - TRBJ1-2 TRBV28 few
TGTGCCAGCAGCTTCATAGCGGGCCGGGGAGAGACCCAGTACTTC CASSFIAGRGETQYF TRBD2 TRBJ2-5 TRBV5-4 -
TGTGCCAGCAGTTCCACGGGACTAGCGGGAGGTACGGAGACCCAGTACTTC CASSSTGLAGGTETQYF - TRBJ2-5 TRBV21-1 -
TGTGCCAGCAGACTAAATAGGCAGGGGCAAGCTTTCTTT CASRLNRQGQAFF - TRBJ1-1 TRBV28 -
TGTGCCAGCAGCCAAACAGACAGGGGATGGAACACTGAAGCTTTCTTT CASSQTDRGWNTEAFF TRBD1 TRBJ1-1 TRBV11-2 few
TGTGCCAGCAGCTCCCAAGGGGCGGCGGGGGGACAGCCCCAGCATTTT CASSSQGAAGGQPQHF - TRBJ1-5 TRBV7-9 -
TGTGCCAGCAGTGGGACAGGGGCTGGAAACACCATATATTTT CASSGTGAGNTIYF TRBD1 TRBJ1-3 TRBV6-6 many
TGTGCCAGCAGCCGTGGACTAGATCCGAATGAGCAGTTCTTC CASSRGLDPNEQFF TRBD2 TRBJ2-1 TRBV7-2 few
TGTGCCAGCAGCCAAGATGCCGTCGGACTGAGCTACACCTTC CASSQDAVGLSYTF - TRBJ1-2 TRBV14 -
TGTGCCAGCAGCCAAAGACAGGGCTCTGGAAACACCATATATTTT CASSQRQGSGNTIYF TRBD1 TRBJ1-3 TRBV7-2 -
TGTGCCAGCAGTTTATTTCGGCAGGGATATCAGCCCCAGCATTTT CASSLFRQGYQPQHF - TRBJ1-5 TRBV28 -
TGCAGCACCGCTAGCCAAAAAAGGTGGAATGAGCAGTTCTTC CSTASQKRWNEQFF - TRBJ2-1 TRBV29-1 few
TGTGCCATCAGTGAGTCAGGGGATAGCGGGCCCCAGCATTTT CAISESGDSGPQHF - TRBJ1-5 TRBV10-3 -
TGTGCCAGCAGCCCGGGACATACCCAAGAGACCCAGTACTTC CASSPGHTQETQYF - TRBJ2-5 TRBV7-9 -
TGTGCCAGCAGCCCCTATGGCGGGGAGCTGTTTTTT CASSPYGGELFF - TRBJ2-2 TRBV7-2 few